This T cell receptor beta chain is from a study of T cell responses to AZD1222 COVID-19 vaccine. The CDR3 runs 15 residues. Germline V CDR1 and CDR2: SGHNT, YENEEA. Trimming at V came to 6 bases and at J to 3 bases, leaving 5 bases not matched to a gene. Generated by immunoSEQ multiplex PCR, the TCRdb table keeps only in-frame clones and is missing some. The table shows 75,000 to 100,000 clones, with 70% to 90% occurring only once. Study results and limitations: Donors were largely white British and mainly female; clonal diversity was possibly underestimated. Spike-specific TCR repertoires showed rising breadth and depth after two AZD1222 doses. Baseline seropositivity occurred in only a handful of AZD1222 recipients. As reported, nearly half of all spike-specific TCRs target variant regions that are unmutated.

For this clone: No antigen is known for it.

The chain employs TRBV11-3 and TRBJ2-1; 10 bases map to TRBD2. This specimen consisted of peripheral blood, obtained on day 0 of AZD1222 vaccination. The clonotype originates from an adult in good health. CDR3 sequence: CASSAGTSDYNEQFF. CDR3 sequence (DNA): TGTGCCAGCAGTGCCGGGACTAGCGACTACAATGAGCAGTTCTTC.